This T cell receptor beta chain was sequenced during a study of cytomegalovirus exposure and HLA in healthy donors. This PCR relied on a set of 60 Vbeta primers and 13 Jbeta primers. The table came from immunoSEQ multiplex PCR; TCRdb's copy has only in-frame clones and leaves some out. Here the sample spans 120,000 or so clones, around two thirds being singletons. Trimming took 4 bases from V and 1 from J; bases not matched to a gene: 2. The germline gives CDR1 SGHTA, CDR2 FQGNSA. This CDR3 spans 16 amino acids. V gene TRBV7-2 combines with J gene TRBJ2-3, with 13 bases lining up with TRBD2. Sequencing was done on a sample of PBMCs. This sequence originates from a woman aged 35 to 49 in good health and CMV-seropositive. The DNA of the CDR3 is TGTGCCAGCAGCTACGGGACTAGCGGGGGCACAGATACGCAGTATTTT. This encodes CASSYGTSGGTDTQYF.